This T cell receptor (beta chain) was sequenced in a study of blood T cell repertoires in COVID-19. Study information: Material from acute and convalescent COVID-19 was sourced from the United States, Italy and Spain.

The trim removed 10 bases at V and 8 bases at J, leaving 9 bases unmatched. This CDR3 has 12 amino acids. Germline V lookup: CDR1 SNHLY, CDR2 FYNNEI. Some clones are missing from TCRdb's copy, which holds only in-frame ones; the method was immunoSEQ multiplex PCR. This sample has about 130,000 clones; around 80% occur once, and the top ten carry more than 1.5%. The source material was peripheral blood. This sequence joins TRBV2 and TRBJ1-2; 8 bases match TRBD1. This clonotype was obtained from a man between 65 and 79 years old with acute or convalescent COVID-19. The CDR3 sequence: CANGGSGGGYTF. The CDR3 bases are TGTGCCAACGGGGGTTCAGGGGGCGGCTACACCTTC.